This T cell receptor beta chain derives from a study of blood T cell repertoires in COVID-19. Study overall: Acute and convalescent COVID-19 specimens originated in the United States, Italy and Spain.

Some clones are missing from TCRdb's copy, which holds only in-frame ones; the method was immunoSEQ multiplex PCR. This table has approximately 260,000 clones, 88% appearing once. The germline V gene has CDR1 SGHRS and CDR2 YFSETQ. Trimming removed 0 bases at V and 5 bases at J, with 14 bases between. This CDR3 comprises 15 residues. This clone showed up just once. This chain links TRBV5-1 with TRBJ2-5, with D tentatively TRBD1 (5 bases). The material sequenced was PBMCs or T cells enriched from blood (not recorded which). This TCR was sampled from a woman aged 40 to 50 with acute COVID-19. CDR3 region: CASSLVWTNEETQYF. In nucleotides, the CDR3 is TGCGCCAGCAGCTTGGTCTGGACAAATGAGGAGACCCAGTACTTC.